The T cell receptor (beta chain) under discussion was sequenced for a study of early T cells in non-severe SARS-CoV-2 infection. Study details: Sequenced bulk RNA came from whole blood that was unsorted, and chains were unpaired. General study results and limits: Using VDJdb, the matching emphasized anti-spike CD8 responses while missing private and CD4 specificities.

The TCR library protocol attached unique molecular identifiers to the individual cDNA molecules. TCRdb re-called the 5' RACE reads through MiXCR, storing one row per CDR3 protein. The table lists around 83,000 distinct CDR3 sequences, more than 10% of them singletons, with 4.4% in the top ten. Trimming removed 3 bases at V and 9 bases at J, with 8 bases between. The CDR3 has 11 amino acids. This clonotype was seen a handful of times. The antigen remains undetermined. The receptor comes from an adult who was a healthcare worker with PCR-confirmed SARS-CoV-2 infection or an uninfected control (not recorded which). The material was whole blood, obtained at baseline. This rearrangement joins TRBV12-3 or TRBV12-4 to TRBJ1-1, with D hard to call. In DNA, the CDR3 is TGTGCCAGCAGTTTCAGCGCCCAAGCTTTCTTT. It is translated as CASSFSAQAFF.